Listed here are 25 T cell receptor beta chains from one sample, sequenced in a study of shared clonotypes between healthy human individuals. The data were produced by immunoSEQ multiplex PCR, yet TCRdb's version contains in-frame clones alone and is incomplete. Counted here are around 750,000 clones, approximately 74% occurring once; the ten biggest clones make up roughly 1.7%. Sequencing was done on a sample of memory CD4+ T cells sorted from blood. Subset: CD45RA-negative fraction. Receptors originate from a woman aged 25 to 39 in good health.

The gene calls are TRBV5-1 and TRBJ2-2, with 7 bases lining up with TRBD1. V lost 9 bases to trimming and J lost 3 bases; unmatched junction nucleotides: 17. CDR1 is SGHRS, CDR2 YFSETQ, per germline. There are 17 residues in the CDR3. The CDR3 nucleotides are TGCGCCACCACCACTGCCGCGGACAGGTTGTACACCGGGGAGCTGTTTTTT. Its protein product is CATTTAADRLYTGELFF.

The J gene is TRBJ2-7, the V gene TRBV5-1; the match to TRBD1 covers 8 bases. Germline-derived CDR1 and CDR2 are SGHRS and YFSETQ. The CDR3 extends over 13 amino acids. V lost 4 bases to trimming and J lost 5 bases; unmatched junction nucleotides: 5. CDR3 nucleotides: TGCGCCAGCAGCCTACGGACAGGGCACGAGCAGTACTTC. Amino acids: CASSLRTGHEQYF.

V is TRBV18 and J is TRBJ2-1, with D tentatively TRBD2 (6 bases). The germline gives CDR1 KGHSH, CDR2 LQKENI. V was clipped by 1 base and J by 0 bases, with 10 bases between them. This CDR3 region has 16 residues. The chain's CDR3 is CASSPRWGDSYNEQFF. CDR3 coding DNA: TGTGCCAGCTCACCACGGTGGGGGGACTCCTACAATGAGCAGTTCTTC.

This chain links TRBV27 with TRBJ1-1, with D unclear. The V gene lost 5 bases and the J gene lost 3 bases, with 19 bases spanning the gap. The CDR3 extends over 16 amino acids. From germline, CDR1 is MNHEY and CDR2 SMNVEV (reference sequence). The CDR3 sequence is CASSPPGRGMHTEAFF. DNA for the CDR3: TGTGCCAGCAGTCCTCCTGGCCGGGGAATGCACACTGAAGCTTTCTTT.

DNA of the CDR3: TGTGCCAGCAGTGCGTCGGGACACCAGTACGAGCAGTACTTC. This codes for CASSASGHQYEQYF. V is TRBV6-6 and J is TRBJ2-7, with a possible D match to TRBD1 (6 bases). Trimming stripped 5 bases from V and 4 bases from J, with 15 bases between. From germline, CDR1 is MNHNY and CDR2 SVGAGI (reference sequence). This CDR3 comprises 14 residues.

The V and J genes are TRBV4-1 and TRBJ2-5, with a weak D call TRBD2 (5 bases). The CDR3 is 13 residues long. The germline CDR1 and CDR2 sequences are MGHRA and YSYEKL. Deletions cut 4 bases from V and 5 bases from J, with 11 bases between. The CDR3 DNA follows: TGCGCCAGCAGCCGGATCCCGGGGGAGACCCAGTACTTC. It codes for CASSRIPGETQYF.

The CDR3 sequence is CASSLTTSFSGELFF. Written as DNA, the CDR3 is TGTGCCAGCAGCTTAACGACTAGTTTCTCTGGGGAGCTGTTTTTT. The chain has TRBV11-2 and TRBJ2-2, with D perhaps TRBD2 (6 bases). CDR3 length: 15 residues. V was clipped by 2 bases and J by 8 bases, with 15 bases between them. Germline V gene sequence: CDR1 SGHAT, CDR2 FQNNGV.

This clone was observed a few times. V gene TRBV28 combines with J gene TRBJ1-5; possible D gene TRBD1, 6 bases. V was cut by 7 bases and J by 5 bases, with 15 bases left in between. Germline CDR1 is MDHEN and CDR2 is SYDVKM. This CDR3 is built from 14 residues. Here the CDR3 reads CASMYRVGDQPQHF. DNA of the CDR3: TGTGCCAGCATGTACAGGGTGGGGGATCAGCCCCAGCATTTT.

This clone turned up a few times. The chain is built from TRBV29-1 and TRBJ2-5; 8 bases match TRBD2. The J segment lost 3 bases and the V segment lost 5 bases, leaving 5 bases of the junction unmatched. Germline CDR1 SQVTM, CDR2 ANQGSEA. The CDR3 has 13 amino acids. The CDR3 protein is CSVPSAGEETQYF. CDR3 DNA: TGCAGCGTTCCCTCAGCGGGAGAAGAGACCCAGTACTTC.

This clone was observed many times. V gene TRBV4-1 combines with J gene TRBJ1-4; no firm D call. The CDR3 has 15 residues. Trimming shortened V by 7 bases and J by 0 bases, and 12 bases separated the two germline ends. The germline V gene encodes CDR1 MGHRA and CDR2 YSYEKL. CDR3: CASMRGFTTNEKLFF. The CDR3 nucleotides are TGCGCCAGCATGCGGGGATTCACAACTAATGAAAAACTGTTTTTT.

In its sample, this clone was seen many times. This rearrangement joins TRBV2 to TRBJ2-2, with 7 bases aligning to TRBD2. The germline CDR1 and CDR2 sequences are SNHLY and FYNNEI. V shed 7 bases and J 6 bases; nucleotides not matched to a gene: 8. The CDR3 is made up of 14 amino acids. CDR3 nucleotides: TGTGCCAGCAAGAGGGAGGGAGAGTCCGGGGAGCTGTTTTTT. It codes for CASKREGESGELFF.

This chain uses TRBV18 with TRBJ2-2, with 10 positions matching TRBD2. Per germline, CDR1 KGHSH and CDR2 LQKENI. The CDR3 is 15 residues long. With V trimmed by 5 bases and J by 3 bases, 3 bases remained unmatched. This CDR3 is CASSILAGDTGELFF. For the CDR3, the DNA is TGTGCCAGCTCAATTCTAGCGGGGGACACCGGGGAGCTGTTTTTT.

This clone has a count of ten or more. The chain has TRBV11-2 and TRBJ1-1; D is unclear. V lost 0 bases and J 2 bases, leaving 4 bases between the germline ends. Germline V lookup: CDR1 SGHAT, CDR2 FQNNGV. This CDR3 has 13 amino acids. The CDR3 sequence is CASSLEENTEAFF. The DNA of the CDR3 is TGTGCCAGCAGCTTAGAAGAAAACACTGAAGCTTTCTTT.

This clone was seen once. This rearrangement joins TRBV6-5 to TRBJ2-7, with a weak D call TRBD1 (7 bases). This CDR3 is 16 amino acids long. Trimming removed 0 bases from V and 4 bases from J, with 16 bases in between. CDR1 MNHEY and CDR2 SVGAGI come from the germline V gene. This CDR3 is CASSYSVFPGGYEQYF. CDR3 coding DNA: TGTGCCAGCAGTTACTCGGTGTTCCCAGGGGGGTACGAGCAGTACTTC.

Points on this clone: A read error may produce the germline difference seen at one junction end. V gene TRBV6-1 combines with J gene TRBJ2-1; 8 bases map to TRBD1. CDR3 length: 13 amino acids. From germline, CDR1 is MNHNS and CDR2 SASEGT. CDR3 coding DNA: TGTGCCAGCAGTGAGCAGGGGGCTCGCACTTACGTCTTC. This encodes CASSEQGARTYVF.

This clone came up a few times. This chain connects TRBV19 to TRBJ2-7, with D unresolved. CDR1 is LNHDA, CDR2 SQIVND, per germline (reference sequence). The CDR3 loop spans 14 amino acids. The V end was cut by 4 bases, the J end by 6 bases, with 16 bases between. This chain's CDR3 is CASSSEAAASEQYF. Here the CDR3 DNA reads TGTGCCAGTAGTAGCGAGGCCGCCGCCAGCGAGCAGTACTTC.

V usage is TRBV28 and J usage is TRBJ1-2; 9 bases are a match to TRBD1. Germline trimming cut 5 bases from V and 0 bases from J; bases unmatched to any gene: 1. The germline CDR1 and CDR2 sequences are MDHEN and SYDVKM. This CDR3 has 14 amino acids. The CDR3 spells CASSRTGANYGYTF. Written as DNA, the CDR3 is TGTGCCAGCAGTCGGACAGGGGCTAACTATGGCTACACCTTC.

On this clone itself: This sequence may be a read error, since a much larger clone differs from it by one base. Other DNA sequences in the sample encode the same CDR3. V usage is TRBV5-1 and J usage is TRBJ2-5, with D hard to call. CDR1 is SGHRS, CDR2 YFSETQ, per germline. The V and J ends lost 2 bases and 4 bases respectively, with 3 bases between them. CDR3 length equals 11 residues. In DNA form, the CDR3 reads TGCGCCAGCAGCTTACGAGAGACCCAGTACTTC. This codes for CASSLRETQYF. The whole variable domain, remainder taken from reference TRBV5-1 and TRBJ2-5, is KAGVTQTPRYLIKTRGQQVTLSCSPISGHRSVSWYQQTPGQGLQFLFEYFSETQRNKGNFPGRFSGRQFSNSRSEMNVSTLELGDSALYLCASSLRETQYFGPGTRLLVL.

The chain links TRBV6-6 to TRBJ1-1; D remains ambiguous. CDR3 length equals 13 residues. Germline values: CDR1 MNHNY, CDR2 SVGAGI (reference sequence). Trimming shortened V by 3 bases and J by 1 base, and 6 bases separated the two germline ends. The DNA for the CDR3 is TGTGCCAGCAGTTATGGAAGGAACACTGAAGCTTTCTTT. This gives the protein CASSYGRNTEAFF.

This clone appeared a few times. This chain uses TRBV28 with TRBJ2-5; 10 positions agree with TRBD2. The trim removed 5 bases at V and 4 bases at J, leaving 4 bases unmatched. CDR1 is MDHEN and CDR2 is SYDVKM in the germline V gene. The CDR3 is made up of 14 amino acids. The DNA of the CDR3 is TGTGCCAGCAGTCCGGGACTAGCGATAGAGACCCAGTACTTC. Protein: CASSPGLAIETQYF.

The chain has TRBV29-1 and TRBJ2-5; possibly TRBD1 for D (5 bases). Germline lookup yields CDR1 SQVTM and CDR2 ANQGSEA. Trimming shortened V by 0 bases and J by 2 bases, and 16 bases separated the two germline ends. The CDR3 contains 16 residues. CDR3 loop: CSVEEAPGLQQETQYF. In DNA form, the CDR3 reads TGCAGCGTTGAAGAAGCCCCAGGGCTACAACAAGAGACCCAGTACTTC.

The chain employs TRBV10-1 and TRBJ1-5; D ambiguous. Trimming cost V 0 bases and J 6 bases, with 6 bases left between them. Looked up from germline, CDR1 is WNHNN and CDR2 is SYGVQD (reference sequence). The CDR3 runs to 13 residues. The CDR3 protein is CASSESISQPQHF. DNA for the CDR3: TGCGCCAGCAGTGAGTCGATAAGTCAGCCCCAGCATTTT.

A note on this clone: This sample also contains other DNA sequences that code for the same CDR3. The chain links TRBV19 to TRBJ2-5; 7 bases align to TRBD2. CDR1 and CDR2 from the germline V gene are LNHDA and SQIVND (reference sequence). The CDR3 totals 13 residues. After removal of 4 bases from V and 1 base from J, the junction contained 0 bases not matched to a gene. The CDR3 loop is CASSTSGQETQYF. DNA of the CDR3: TGTGCCAGTAGTACTAGCGGCCAAGAGACCCAGTACTTC.

The chain couples TRBV29-1 to TRBJ2-6; D unresolved. The CDR3 length is 17 residues. Germline V gene data show CDR1 as SQVTM and CDR2 as ANQGSEA. V shed 5 bases and J shed 5 bases, with 22 bases lying between them. CDR3 coding DNA: TGCAGCGTTTACGTCAGAAGCATACAAAGTCGGGCCAACGTCCTGACTTTC. Amino acid sequence: CSVYVRSIQSRANVLTF.

The V call is TRBV4-2, the J call TRBJ2-4; 9 bases align to TRBD2. Trimming took 0 bases from V and 6 from J; bases not matched to a gene: 9. The CDR3 runs 17 residues. CDR1 and CDR2 from the germline V gene are LGHNA and YNFKEQ. The CDR3, as DNA: TGTGCCAGCAGCCAAGATATTGCGGGAGGGCCCGGAAACATTCAGTACTTC. This sequence encodes CASSQDIAGGPGNIQYF.